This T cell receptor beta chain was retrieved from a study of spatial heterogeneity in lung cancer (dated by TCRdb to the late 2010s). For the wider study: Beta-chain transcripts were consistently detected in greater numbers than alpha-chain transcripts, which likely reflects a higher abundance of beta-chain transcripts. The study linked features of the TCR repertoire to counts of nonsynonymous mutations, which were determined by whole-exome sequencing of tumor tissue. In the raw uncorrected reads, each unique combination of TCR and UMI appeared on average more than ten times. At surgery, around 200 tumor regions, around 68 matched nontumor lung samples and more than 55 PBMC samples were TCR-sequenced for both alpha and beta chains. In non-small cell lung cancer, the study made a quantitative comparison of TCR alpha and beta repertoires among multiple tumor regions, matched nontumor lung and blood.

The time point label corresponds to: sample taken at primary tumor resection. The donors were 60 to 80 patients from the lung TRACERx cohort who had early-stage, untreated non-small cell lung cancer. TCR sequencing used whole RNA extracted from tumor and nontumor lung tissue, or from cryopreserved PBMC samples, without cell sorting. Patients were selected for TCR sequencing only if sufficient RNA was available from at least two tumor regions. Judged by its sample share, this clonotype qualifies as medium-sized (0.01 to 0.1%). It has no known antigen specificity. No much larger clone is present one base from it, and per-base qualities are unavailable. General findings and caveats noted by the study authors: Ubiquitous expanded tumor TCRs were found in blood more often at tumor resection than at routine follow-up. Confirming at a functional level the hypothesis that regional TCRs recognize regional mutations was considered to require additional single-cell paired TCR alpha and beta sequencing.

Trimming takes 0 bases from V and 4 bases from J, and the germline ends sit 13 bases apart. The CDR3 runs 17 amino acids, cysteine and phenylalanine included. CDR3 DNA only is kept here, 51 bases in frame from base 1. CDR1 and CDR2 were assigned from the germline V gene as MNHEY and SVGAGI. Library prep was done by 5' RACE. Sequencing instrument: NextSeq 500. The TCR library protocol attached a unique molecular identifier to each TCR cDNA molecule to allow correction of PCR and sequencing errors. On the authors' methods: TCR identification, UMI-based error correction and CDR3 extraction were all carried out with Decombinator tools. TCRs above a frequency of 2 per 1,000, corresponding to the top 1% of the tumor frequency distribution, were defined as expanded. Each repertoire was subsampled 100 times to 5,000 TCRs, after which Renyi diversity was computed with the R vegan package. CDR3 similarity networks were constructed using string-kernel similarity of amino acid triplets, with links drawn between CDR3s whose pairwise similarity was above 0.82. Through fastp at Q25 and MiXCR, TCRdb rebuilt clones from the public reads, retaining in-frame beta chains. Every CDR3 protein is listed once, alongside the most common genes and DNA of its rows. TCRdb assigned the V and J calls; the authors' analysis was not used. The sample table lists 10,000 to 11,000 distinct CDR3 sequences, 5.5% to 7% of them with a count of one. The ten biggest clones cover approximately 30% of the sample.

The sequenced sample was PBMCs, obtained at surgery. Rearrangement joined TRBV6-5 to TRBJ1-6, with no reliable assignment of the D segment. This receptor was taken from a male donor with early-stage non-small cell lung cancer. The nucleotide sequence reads TGTGCCAGCAGTTACTCGGGAGGGAGCCAATATAATTCACCCCTCCACTTT. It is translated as CASSYSGGSQYNSPLHF.